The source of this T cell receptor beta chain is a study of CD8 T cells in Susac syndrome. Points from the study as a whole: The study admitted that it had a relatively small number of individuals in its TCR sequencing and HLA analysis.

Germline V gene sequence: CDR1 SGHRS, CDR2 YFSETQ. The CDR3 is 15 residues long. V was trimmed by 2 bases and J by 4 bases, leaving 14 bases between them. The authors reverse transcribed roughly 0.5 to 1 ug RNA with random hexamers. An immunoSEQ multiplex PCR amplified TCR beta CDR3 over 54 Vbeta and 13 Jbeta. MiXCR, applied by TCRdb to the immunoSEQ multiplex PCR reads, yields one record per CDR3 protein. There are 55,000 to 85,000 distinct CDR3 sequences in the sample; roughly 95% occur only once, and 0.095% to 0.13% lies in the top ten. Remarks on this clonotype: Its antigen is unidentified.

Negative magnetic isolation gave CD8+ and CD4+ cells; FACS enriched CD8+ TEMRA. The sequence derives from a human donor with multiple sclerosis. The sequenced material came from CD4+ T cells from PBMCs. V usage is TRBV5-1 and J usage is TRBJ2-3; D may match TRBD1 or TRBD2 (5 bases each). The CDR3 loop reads CASSLEGPVADTQYF. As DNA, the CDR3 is TGCGCCAGCAGCTTAGAGGGACCTGTTGCAGATACGCAGTATTTT. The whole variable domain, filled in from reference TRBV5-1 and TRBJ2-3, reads KAGVTQTPRYLIKTRGQQVTLSCSPISGHRSVSWYQQTPGQGLQFLFEYFSETQRNKGNFPGRFSGRQFSNSRSEMNVSTLELGDSALYLCASSLEGPVADTQYFGPGTRLTVL.